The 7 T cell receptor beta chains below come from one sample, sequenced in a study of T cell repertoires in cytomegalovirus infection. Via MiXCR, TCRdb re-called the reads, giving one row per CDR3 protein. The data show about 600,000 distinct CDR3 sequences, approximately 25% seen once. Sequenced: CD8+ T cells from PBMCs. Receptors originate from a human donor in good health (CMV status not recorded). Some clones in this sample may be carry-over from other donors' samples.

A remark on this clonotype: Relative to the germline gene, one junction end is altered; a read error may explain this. CDR3 residues: CASTEYRSIDTQYF. The DNA of the CDR3 is TGCGCCAGCACTGAGTACAGGTCGATAGATACGCAGTATTTT. The V and J genes are TRBV10-2 and TRBJ2-3, with D tentatively TRBD1 (5 bases). Germline V gene lookup returns CDR1 WSHSY and CDR2 SAAADI. The CDR3 length is 14 residues.

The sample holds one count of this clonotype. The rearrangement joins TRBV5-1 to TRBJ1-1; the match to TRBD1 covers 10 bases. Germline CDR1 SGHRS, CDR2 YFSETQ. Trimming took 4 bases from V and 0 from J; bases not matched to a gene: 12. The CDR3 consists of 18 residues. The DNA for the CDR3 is TGCGCCAGCAGCCCCCCGGGACAGGGGCAATTAATGAACACTGAAGCTTTCTTT. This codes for CASSPPGQGQLMNTEAFF.

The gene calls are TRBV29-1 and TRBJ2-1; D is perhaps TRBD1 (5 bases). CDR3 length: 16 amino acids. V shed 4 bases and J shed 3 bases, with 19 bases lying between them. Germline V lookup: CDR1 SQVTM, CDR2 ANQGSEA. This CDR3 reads CSVVKMQGSGYNEQFF. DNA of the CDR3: TGCAGCGTTGTAAAAATGCAGGGCTCGGGCTACAATGAGCAGTTCTTC.

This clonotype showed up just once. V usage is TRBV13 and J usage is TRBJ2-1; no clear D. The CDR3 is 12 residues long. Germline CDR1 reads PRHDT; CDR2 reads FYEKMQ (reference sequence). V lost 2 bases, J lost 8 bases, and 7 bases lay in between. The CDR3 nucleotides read TGTGCCAGCAGCTTAACGTCCGATGAGCAGTTCTTC. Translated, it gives CASSLTSDEQFF. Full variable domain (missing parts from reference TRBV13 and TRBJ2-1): AAGVIQSPRHLIKEKRETATLKCYPIPRHDTVYWYQQGPGQDPQFLISFYEKMQSDKGSIPDRFSAQQFSDYHSELNMSSLELGDSALYFCASSLTSDEQFFGPGTRLTVL.

CDR3 DNA: TGTGCCACCAGTGGGGCCACCTACAATGAGCAGTTCTTC. Translating gives CATSGATYNEQFF. V usage is TRBV24-1 and J usage is TRBJ2-1; no firm D call. V was clipped by 5 bases and J by 2 bases, with 6 bases between them. The CDR3 consists of 13 residues. The germline gives CDR1 KGHDR, CDR2 SFDVKD.

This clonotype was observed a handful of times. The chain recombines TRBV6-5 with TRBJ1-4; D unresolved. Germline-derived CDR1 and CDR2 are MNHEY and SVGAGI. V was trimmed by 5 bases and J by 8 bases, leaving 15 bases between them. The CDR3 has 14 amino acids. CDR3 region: CASSEDSSGEKLFF. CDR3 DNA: TGTGCCAGCAGTGAAGACTCTTCTGGGGAAAAACTGTTTTTT.

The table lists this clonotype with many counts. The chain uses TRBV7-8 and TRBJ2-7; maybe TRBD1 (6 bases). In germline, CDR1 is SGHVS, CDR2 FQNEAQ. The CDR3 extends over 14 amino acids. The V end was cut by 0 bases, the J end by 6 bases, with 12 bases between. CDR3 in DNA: TGTGCCAGCAGCTTAGCGGGGGCCACGGTCGAGCAGTACTTC. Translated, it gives CASSLAGATVEQYF.